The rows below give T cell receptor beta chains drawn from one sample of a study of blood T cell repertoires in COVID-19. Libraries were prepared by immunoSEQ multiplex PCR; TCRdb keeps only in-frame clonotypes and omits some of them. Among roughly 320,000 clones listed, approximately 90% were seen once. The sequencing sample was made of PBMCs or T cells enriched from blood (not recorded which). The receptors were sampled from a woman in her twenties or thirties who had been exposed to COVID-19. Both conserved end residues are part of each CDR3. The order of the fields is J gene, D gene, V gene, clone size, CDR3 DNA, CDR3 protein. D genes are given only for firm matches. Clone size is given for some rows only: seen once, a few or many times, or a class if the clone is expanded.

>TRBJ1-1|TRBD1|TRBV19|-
TGTGCCAGTAGGTACAGGGGGACTGAAGCTTTCTTT
CASRYRGTEAFF
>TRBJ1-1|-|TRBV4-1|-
TGCGCCAGCAGCCAAGATATCCTCGGGGGCACTGAAGCTTTCTTT
CASSQDILGGTEAFF
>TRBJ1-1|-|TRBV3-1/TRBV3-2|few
TGTGCCAGCAGCCAAGTAGGGGTGAACACTGAAGCTTTCTTT
CASSQVGVNTEAFF
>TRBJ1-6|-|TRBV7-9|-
TGTGCCAGCAGCTTATCCGGTTCACCCCTCCACTTT
CASSLSGSPLHF
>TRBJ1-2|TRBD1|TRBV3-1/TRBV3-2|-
TGTGCCAGCAGCCAAGGGACAGGAGGGTATGGCTACACCTTC
CASSQGTGGYGYTF
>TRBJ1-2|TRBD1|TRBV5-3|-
TGTGCCAGAAGCAAGGGACAGGGAAACCGCTATGGCTACACCTTC
CARSKGQGNRYGYTF
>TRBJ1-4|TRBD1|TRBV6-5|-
TGTGCCAGCAGCGCACAGGGGCAAGAAAAACTGTTTTTT
CASSAQGQEKLFF
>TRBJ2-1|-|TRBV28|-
TGTGCCAGCAGTTTAACAGGGAGCTCCTACAATGAGCAGTTCTTC
CASSLTGSSYNEQFF
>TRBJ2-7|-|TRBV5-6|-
TGTGCCAGCAGCCAGGACAGCTACGAGCAGTACTTC
CASSQDSYEQYF
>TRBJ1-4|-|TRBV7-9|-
TGTGCCAGCAGCTGGGGGGGCAGCCTTAATGAAAAACTGTTTTTT
CASSWGGSLNEKLFF
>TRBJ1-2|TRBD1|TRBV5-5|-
TGTGCCAGCAGCTTTGGTGCCGGGACAGGGTCATATGGCTACACCTTC
CASSFGAGTGSYGYTF
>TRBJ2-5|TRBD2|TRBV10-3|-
TGTGCCATCAGTGAACTAGCGGGGGCTTCCCAAGAGACCCAGTACTTC
CAISELAGASQETQYF
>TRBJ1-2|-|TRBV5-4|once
TGTGCCAGCAGCTTGGGGACAAGCCGCTATGGCTACACCTTC
CASSLGTSRYGYTF
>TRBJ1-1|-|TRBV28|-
TGTGCCAGCAGTTTATGGAGACGGGTTGGGGCTTTCTTT
CASSLWRRVGAFF
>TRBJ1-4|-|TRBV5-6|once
TGTGCCAGCAGCCTCGGGAGCCCGTCAACTAATGAAAAACTGTTTTTT
CASSLGSPSTNEKLFF
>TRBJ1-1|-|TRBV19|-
TGTGCCAGTAGGAAGGGGCTTCAGAACACTGAAGCTTTCTTT
CASRKGLQNTEAFF
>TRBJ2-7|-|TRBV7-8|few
TGTGCCAGCAGCGCGACTTCCCACGAGCAGTACTTC
CASSATSHEQYF
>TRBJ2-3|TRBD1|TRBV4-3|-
TGCGCCAGCAGCCAAGATCGACTCGGGACAGGGCCCACAGATACGCAGTATTTT
CASSQDRLGTGPTDTQYF
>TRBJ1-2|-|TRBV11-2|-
TGTGCCAGCAGCCCGAATCAGCGCTGGGCAGGGGTTAATGGCTACACCTTC
CASSPNQRWAGVNGYTF
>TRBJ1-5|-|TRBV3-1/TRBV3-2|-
TGTGCCAGCAGCCAGAGGGGGTCTCCTCAGCCCCAGCATTTT
CASSQRGSPQPQHF
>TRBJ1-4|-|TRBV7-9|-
TGTGCCAGCAGCTTAGTGCGTGCAGAGGAGGATGAAAAACTGTTTTTT
CASSLVRAEEDEKLFF
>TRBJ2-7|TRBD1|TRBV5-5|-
TGTGCCAGCACCAGGACAGGGAGCAACGAGCAGTACTTC
CASTRTGSNEQYF
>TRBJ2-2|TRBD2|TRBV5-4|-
TGTGCCAGCAGCCGTAGCGGGGGGGGTACCGGGGAGCTGTTTTTT
CASSRSGGGTGELFF
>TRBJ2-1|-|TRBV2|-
TGTGCCAGCAGGCTATCCCGGAATGAGCAGTTCTTC
CASRLSRNEQFF
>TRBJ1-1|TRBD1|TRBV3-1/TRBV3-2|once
TGTGCCAGCAGCCCCGGGACAGGGGCCCCTTTGCTCACTGAAGCTTTCTTT
CASSPGTGAPLLTEAFF
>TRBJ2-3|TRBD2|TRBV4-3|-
TGCGCCAGCAGCCAAGACTGGGCTAGCGGGGGGGCCTTGGATACGCAGTATTTT
CASSQDWASGGALDTQYF
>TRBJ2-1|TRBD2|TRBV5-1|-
TGCGCCAGCAGCGGCGGGACTAGCGGGTACAATGAGCAGTTCTTC
CASSGGTSGYNEQFF
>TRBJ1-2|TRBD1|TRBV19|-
TGTGCCAGTAGTATCGTATACAGGGGGCTTTCTGGCTACACCTTC
CASSIVYRGLSGYTF
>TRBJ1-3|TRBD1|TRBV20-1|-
TGCAGTGCTAGTCAGGGGGCGCAAGGAAACACCATATATTTT
CSASQGAQGNTIYF
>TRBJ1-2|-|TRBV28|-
TGTGCCAGCGGGTTACAGACCTATGGCTACACCTTC
CASGLQTYGYTF
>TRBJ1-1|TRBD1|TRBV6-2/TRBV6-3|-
TGTGCCAGCACCCCGACAGGGGGTCTCTCGGGTGACACTGAAGCTTTCTTT
CASTPTGGLSGDTEAFF
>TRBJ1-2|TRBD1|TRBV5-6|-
TGTGCCAGCAGCGGCGAGGGGGCAAGAAGCACCTTC
CASSGEGARSTF
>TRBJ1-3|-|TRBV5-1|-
TGCGCCAGCAGTGCGGGGTCTGGAAACACCATATATTTT
CASSAGSGNTIYF
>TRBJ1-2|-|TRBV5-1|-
TGCGCCAGCAGAGGGCAGGGCAGAAACTATGGCTACACCTTC
CASRGQGRNYGYTF
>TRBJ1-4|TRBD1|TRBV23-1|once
TGCGCCAGCAGTCACTCTCTCGGGACAGGGTTGCCCCGGTATCGGGAAAAACTGTTTTTT
CASSHSLGTGLPRYREKLFF
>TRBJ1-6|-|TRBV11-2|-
TGTGCCAGCAGTAGGGGTTCACCCCTCCACTTT
CASSRGSPLHF
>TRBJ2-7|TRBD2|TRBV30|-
TGTGCCTGGACAGCGGGGGGCATGAGCTACGAGCAGTACTTC
CAWTAGGMSYEQYF
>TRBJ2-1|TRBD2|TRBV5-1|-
TGCGCCAGCAGCCGTAGCGGGGGGGCCTACAATGAGCAGTTCTTC
CASSRSGGAYNEQFF
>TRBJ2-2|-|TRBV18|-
TGTGCCAGCTCACCACCGAACAGGGCGACCGGGGAGCTGTTTTTT
CASSPPNRATGELFF
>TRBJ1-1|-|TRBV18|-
TGTGCCAGCTCACCACCGGCGACTGTGGACACTGAAGCTTTCTTT
CASSPPATVDTEAFF
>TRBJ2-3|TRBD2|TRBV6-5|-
TGTGCCAGCAGGCCGCTAGCGGGGGTCGATACGCAGTATTTT
CASRPLAGVDTQYF
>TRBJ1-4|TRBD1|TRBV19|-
TGTGCCAGCAGGGGGTTCTGGGCAGGGGGTGAAAAACTGTTTTTT
CASRGFWAGGEKLFF